This TCR beta chain was recovered during a study of OX40 agonist ivuxolimab in advanced cancers. Study details: Hepatocellular carcinoma, melanoma, renal cell or head and neck cancer affected the dose-escalation patients. Three patients responded partially, comprising one with hepatocellular carcinoma and two with cutaneous melanoma. Points from the study as a whole: Certain nonresponders likewise exhibited a low normalized T-cell clonal expansion.

With regard to this clone: Its antigen is unknown.

Method: immunoSEQ multiplex PCR; TCRdb's copy keeps in-frame clones and lacks some. In the table there are about 46,000 clones, 91% of which are singletons. Between the trimmed V and J ends, which lost 3 bases and 0 bases, there was a span of 10 bases. From germline, CDR1 is SQVTM and CDR2 ANQGSEA. This CDR3 is built from 14 residues. The sequenced sample was CD4+ or CD8+ T cells sorted from blood, obtained in a trial of the OX40 agonist ivuxolimab. This receptor was identified in an adult with an advanced solid tumor such as melanoma, head and neck, liver or kidney cancer. The chain carries TRBV29-1 and TRBJ2-3; possibly TRBD1 for D (5 bases). The CDR3 loop reads CSVDTGSSTDTQYF. The CDR3 DNA reads as TGCAGCGTTGACACAGGCAGTAGCACAGATACGCAGTATTTT.